The clone carrying this TCR beta chain came up many times. This specimen comes from a study of identical twins. TCRdb called the 5' RACE reads again in MiXCR, with one record for every CDR3 protein. The data show 200,000 to 250,000 distinct CDR3 sequences, 7.5% seen once. These same data were also listed under a study on yellow fever vaccine responses in identical twins.

Sample: memory (CD45RO+) T cells sorted from blood. This receptor was identified in a young woman in good health.

The CDR3 DNA reads as TGTGCCAGCAGCCAAGAGGGCGGAGCAGAAGGCTACACCTTC. Translating gives CASSQEGGAEGYTF. The chain joins TRBV4-2 to TRBJ1-2; D unclear. The CDR3 extends over 14 amino acids. V lost 0 bases and J 8 bases, leaving 13 bases between the germline ends. Germline V gene data show CDR1 as LGHNA and CDR2 as YNFKEQ.